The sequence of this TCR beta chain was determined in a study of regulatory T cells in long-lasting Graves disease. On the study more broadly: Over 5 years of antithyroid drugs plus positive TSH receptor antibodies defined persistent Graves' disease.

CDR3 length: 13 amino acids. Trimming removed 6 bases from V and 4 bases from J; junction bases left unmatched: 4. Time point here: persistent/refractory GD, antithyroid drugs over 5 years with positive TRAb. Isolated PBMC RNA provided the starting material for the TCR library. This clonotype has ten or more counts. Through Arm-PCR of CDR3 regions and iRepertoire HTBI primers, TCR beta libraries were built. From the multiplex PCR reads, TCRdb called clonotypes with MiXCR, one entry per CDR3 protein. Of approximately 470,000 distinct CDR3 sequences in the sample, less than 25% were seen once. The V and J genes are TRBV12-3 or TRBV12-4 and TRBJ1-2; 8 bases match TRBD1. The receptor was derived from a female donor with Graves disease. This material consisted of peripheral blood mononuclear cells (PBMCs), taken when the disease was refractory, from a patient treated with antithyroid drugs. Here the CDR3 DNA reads TGTGCCAGCAGCACAGGGGGATCCTATGGCTACACCTTC. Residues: CASSTGGSYGYTF.